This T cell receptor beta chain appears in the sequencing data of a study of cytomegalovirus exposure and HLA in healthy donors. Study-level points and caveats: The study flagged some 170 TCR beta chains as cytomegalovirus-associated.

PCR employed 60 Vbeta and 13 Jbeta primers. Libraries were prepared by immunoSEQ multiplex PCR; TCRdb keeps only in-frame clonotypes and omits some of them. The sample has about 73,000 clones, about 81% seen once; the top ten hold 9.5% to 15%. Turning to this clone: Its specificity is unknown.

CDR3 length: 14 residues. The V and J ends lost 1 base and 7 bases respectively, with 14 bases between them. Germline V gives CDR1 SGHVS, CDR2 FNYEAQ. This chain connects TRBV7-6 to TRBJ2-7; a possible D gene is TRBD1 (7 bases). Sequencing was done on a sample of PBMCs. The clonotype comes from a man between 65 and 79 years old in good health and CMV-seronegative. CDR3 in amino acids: CASSLDEGAGEQYF. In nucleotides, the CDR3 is TGTGCCAGCAGCTTAGATGAGGGGGCGGGAGAGCAGTACTTC. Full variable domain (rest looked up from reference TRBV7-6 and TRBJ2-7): GAGVSQSPRYKVTKRGQDVALRCDPISGHVSLYWYRQALGQGPEFLTYFNYEAQQDKSGLPNDRFSAERPEGSISTLTIQRTEQRDSAMYRCASSLDEGAGEQYFGPGTRLTVT.